This TCR beta chain stems from a study of cytomegalovirus exposure and HLA in healthy donors. Points on this clone: What it recognizes is unknown.

General observations from the study: Altogether, some 170 TCR beta chains were recorded as cytomegalovirus-associated.

A multiplex PCR was run with 60 Vbeta primers and 13 Jbeta primers. Only in-frame clones appear in the TCRdb table, and some are missing; sequencing was by immunoSEQ multiplex PCR. Counted here are 200,000 to 300,000 clones, roughly 81% occurring once; the ten biggest clones make up about 2%. Input material: PBMCs. The source of this sequence is a woman aged 40 to 50 in good health and CMV-seropositive.

In nucleotides, the CDR3 is TGTGCCAGCAGCTTAGTGGGGCAGTCGAGCTCCTACGAGCAGTACTTC. Amino acid sequence: CASSLVGQSSSYEQYF. This chain joins TRBV7-2 and TRBJ2-7; tentatively, D is TRBD1 (5 bases). The CDR3 is 16 amino acids. The V gene's germline CDR1 is SGHTA and CDR2 FQGNSA. V lost 1 base, J lost 0 bases, and 13 bases lay in between. The full variable domain, with the rest looked up from reference TRBV7-2 and TRBJ2-7, is GAGVSQSPSNKVTEKGKDVELRCDPISGHTALYWYRQSLGQGLEFLIYFQGNSAPDKSGLPSDRFSAERTGGSVSTLTIQRTQQEDSAVYLCASSLVGQSSSYEQYFGPGTRLTVT.